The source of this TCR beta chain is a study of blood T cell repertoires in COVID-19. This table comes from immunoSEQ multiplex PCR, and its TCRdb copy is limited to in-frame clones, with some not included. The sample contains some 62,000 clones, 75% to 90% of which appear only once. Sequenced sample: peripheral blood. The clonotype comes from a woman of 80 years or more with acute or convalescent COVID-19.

The CDR3 nucleotides are TGTGCCAGCAGCTTACGAGCGGCGGGGACAGGAGATACGCAGTATTTT. Protein: CASSLRAAGTGDTQYF. V usage is TRBV7-6 and J usage is TRBJ2-3; TRBD1 aligns across 8 bases. The germline V gene encodes CDR1 SGHVS and CDR2 FNYEAQ. This CDR3 comprises 16 residues. Germline trimming cut 2 bases from V and 5 bases from J; bases unmatched to any gene: 9.